A single sample is the source of the 31 T cell receptor beta chains below, sequenced in a study of T cells in Graves' hyperthyroidism and ophthalmopathy. Amplification targeted TCR beta CDR3 regions from RNA transcripts. The study used the HTBI primer set for a first-round RT-PCR of the TCR CDR3. MiXCR, applied by TCRdb to the multiplex PCR reads, yields one record per CDR3 protein. The sample shows 300,000 to 450,000 distinct CDR3 sequences, roughly 14% of them seen only once. The sequencing input was blood. Receptors were obtained from a woman in her late teens or twenties with Graves' hyperthyroidism that later progressed to Graves' ophthalmopathy.

This clonotype showed up many times. This chain joins TRBV7-2 and TRBJ2-7; D may be TRBD2 (6 bases). Germline V gene data show CDR1 as SGHTA and CDR2 as FQGNSA. The CDR3 runs to 17 residues. With 0 bases removed from V and 3 bases from J, the gap between germline ends came to 18 bases. DNA for the CDR3: TGTGCCAGCAGCTTAGCGGGGGTCGGGCGGGGCGACTACGAGCAGTACTTC. Its protein is CASSLAGVGRGDYEQYF. Full variable domain (remainder filled in from reference TRBV7-2 and TRBJ2-7): GAGVSQSPSNKVTEKGKDVELRCDPISGHTALYWYRQSLGQGLEFLIYFQGNSAPDKSGLPSDRFSAERTGGSVSTLTIQRTQQEDSAVYLCASSLAGVGRGDYEQYFGPGTRLTVT.

This clonotype was counted many times. The chain combines TRBV6-1 with TRBJ2-7; 7 nucleotides align to TRBD1. J was trimmed by 0 bases and V by 10 bases; bases with no gene match: 3. CDR3 size: 12 residues. Germline V lookup: CDR1 MNHNS, CDR2 SASEGT. CDR3 residues: CATDRSSYEQYF. The CDR3 DNA reads TGTGCCACGGACAGGAGCTCCTACGAGCAGTACTTC.

This clonotype was observed many times. V gene TRBV28 combines with J gene TRBJ1-5; D gene unclear. With 9 bases removed from V and 0 bases from J, the gap between germline ends came to 18 bases. Germline V gene sequence: CDR1 MDHEN, CDR2 SYDVKM. The CDR3 has 16 residues. The DNA for the CDR3 is TGTGCCAGTTTTGGTGCAGCCGAACTTAGCAATCAGCCCCAGCATTTT. Protein: CASFGAAELSNQPQHF.

This clonotype was counted only a few times. This rearrangement joins TRBV27 to TRBJ2-5, with 8 bases that match TRBD2. The CDR3 is 19 residues long. Germline loops: CDR1 MNHEY, CDR2 SMNVEV (reference sequence). Trimming at V came to 0 bases and at J to 1 base, leaving 13 bases not matched to a gene. CDR3 loop: CASSLSPMGAGVPQETQYF. The CDR3 nucleotides are TGTGCCAGCAGTTTATCCCCCATGGGAGCGGGAGTGCCCCAAGAGACCCAGTACTTC.

This clonotype was recorded once. The DNA is left out, because the CDR3 cannot be placed on it with certainty; the CDR3 is given as TCRdb lists it. The chain joins TRBV5-1 to TRBJ1-1. CDR1 SGHRS and CDR2 YFSETQ come from the germline V gene. The CDR3 is 21 residues long, ends included. The CDR3 sequence is CASSSGPSYEQYFGPATEAFF.

V and J are TRBV6-6 and TRBJ2-1; 9 bases agree with TRBD2. Germline assignment: CDR1 MNHNY and CDR2 SVGAGI (reference sequence). V was pared by 2 bases and J by 8 bases, with 10 bases of the junction left unmatched. The CDR3 runs 16 residues. CDR3 coding DNA: TGTGCCAGCAGTTACGGTGGGAGCGGGAGGCTCCATGAGCAGTTCTTC. Its translation: CASSYGGSGRLHEQFF.

This clonotype was seen many times. V is TRBV7-9 and J is TRBJ2-7; D might be TRBD1 (5 bases). The CDR3 covers 15 residues. Germline V CDR1 and CDR2: SEHNR, FQNEAQ (reference sequence). Trimming took 1 base from V and 1 from J, leaving 11 bases between them. The CDR3 loop reads CASSLDGARSYEQYF. CDR3 nucleotide sequence: TGTGCCAGCAGCTTAGATGGGGCGAGGTCCTACGAGCAGTACTTC.

The chain joins TRBV5-1 to TRBJ1-1; possibly TRBD1 for D (6 bases). CDR3 length: 14 amino acids. Germline V lookup: CDR1 SGHRS, CDR2 YFSETQ. With 4 bases removed from V and 3 bases from J, the gap between germline ends came to 13 bases. CDR3 coding DNA: TGCGCCAGCAGCCCCCAGGGGCGGTACACTGAAGCTTTCTTT. Translation: CASSPQGRYTEAFF.

This clonotype was observed many times. The genes are TRBV7-8 and TRBJ2-2; a weak D match, TRBD2 (5 bases). The length of the CDR3 is 19 residues. V was trimmed by 2 bases and J by 0 bases, leaving 19 bases between them. Germline V lookup: CDR1 SGHVS, CDR2 FQNEAQ. The CDR3 loop is CASSLRSSSYIPNTGELFF. CDR3 DNA sequence: TGTGCCAGCAGCTTAAGGTCTAGCTCTTATATTCCGAACACCGGGGAGCTGTTTTTT.

Details on this clonotype: This may stem from a read error, because a much larger clone lies one nucleotide away. CDR3 sequence: CAGSLGLATYNEQFF. The CDR3 nucleotides read TGTGCCGGCAGCTTAGGACTAGCGACCTACAATGAGCAGTTCTTC. The chain links TRBV7-3 to TRBJ2-1; 9 positions match TRBD2. This CDR3 is 15 amino acids long. CDR1 is SGHTA, CDR2 FQGTGA, per germline.

This clonotype was observed at least ten times. The V call is TRBV28, the J call TRBJ1-5, with D possibly being TRBD1 (5 bases). The CDR3 length is 13 residues. CDR1 and CDR2 from the germline V gene are MDHEN and SYDVKM. V lost 7 bases to trimming and J lost 4 bases, with 11 bases between them. CDR3: CASTGLGNQPQHF. CDR3 sequence (DNA): TGTGCCAGCACGGGACTGGGAAATCAGCCCCAGCATTTT.

Of note for this clonotype: It is likely a read error, because the conserved phenylalanine at the end of the CDR3 is missing. The CDR3 region is CASSSDWRETQYL. In nucleotides, the CDR3 is TGCGCCAGCAGTTCCGACTGGAGGGAGACCCAGTACCTC. V is TRBV5-1 and J is TRBJ2-5; perhaps TRBD2 as D (5 bases). Germline lookup yields CDR1 SGHRS and CDR2 YFSETQ. The CDR3 is 13 residues long. The V gene lost 5 bases and the J gene lost 5 bases, with 13 bases spanning the gap.

This clonotype was detected many times. The chain employs TRBV18 and TRBJ2-5, with D possibly TRBD2 on 6 matching bases. CDR3 length equals 13 residues. CDR1 is KGHSH, CDR2 LQKENI, per germline. Trimming cost V 8 bases and J 4 bases, with 14 bases left between them. CDR3 region: CASRSGERETQYF. The CDR3 coding sequence is TGTGCCAGCCGGTCGGGGGAGCGAGAGACCCAGTACTTC.

V gene TRBV20-1 combines with J gene TRBJ2-7; D is perhaps TRBD2 (6 bases). Germline V lookup: CDR1 DFQATT, CDR2 SNEGSKA (reference sequence). The CDR3 length is 15 residues. The germline V and J ends were trimmed by 6 bases and 0 bases, with 18 bases remaining between them. Written as DNA, the CDR3 is TGCAGTGCGAATTGGCACACCGGGGGCTCCTACGAGCAGTACTTC. Translated: CSANWHTGGSYEQYF.

This clonotype was counted a few times. This chain links TRBV29-1 with TRBJ2-1; TRBD2 agrees at 9 bases. The trim removed 4 bases at V and 7 bases at J, leaving 8 bases unmatched. This CDR3 contains 14 residues. Germline-derived CDR1 and CDR2 are SQVTM and ANQGSEA. The CDR3 coding sequence is TGCAGCGTTGGGGGCGGGAGGGCACAAAATGAGCAGTTCTTC. Its protein is CSVGGGRAQNEQFF.

The V and J genes are TRBV5-1 and TRBJ2-5, with 11 nucleotides matching TRBD2. The CDR3 sequence is 16 residues long. V shed 3 bases and J 5 bases; nucleotides not matched to a gene: 9. Germline loops: CDR1 SGHRS, CDR2 YFSETQ. The chain's CDR3 is CASSSSGRKRSETQYF. CDR3 nucleotide sequence: TGCGCCAGCAGCTCTAGCGGGAGGAAGAGATCTGAGACCCAGTACTTC.

This clonotype was detected ten times or more. The gene calls are TRBV11-2 and TRBJ2-5; D gene uncertain. V was trimmed by 1 base and J by 3 bases, leaving 6 bases between them. CDR3 length equals 13 residues. The germline gives CDR1 SGHAT, CDR2 FQNNGV. The CDR3 DNA reads as TGTGCCAGCAGCTTAGGGCCAAAAGAGACCCAGTACTTC. This sequence encodes CASSLGPKETQYF.

Many counts were recorded for this clonotype. The CDR3 reads CASSLGGGGHTEAFF. For the CDR3, the DNA is TGTGCCAGCAGTTTAGGGGGTGGGGGGCACACTGAAGCTTTCTTT. The chain is built from TRBV28 and TRBJ1-1; weak D call: TRBD1 (6 bases). The CDR3 totals 15 residues. Germline V gene lookup returns CDR1 MDHEN and CDR2 SYDVKM. Trimming pared 2 bases from V and 3 bases from J, leaving 13 bases between. Full variable domain (rest looked up from reference TRBV28 and TRBJ1-1): DVKVTQSSRYLVKRTGEKVFLECVQDMDHENMFWYRQDPGLGLRLIYFSYDVKMKEKGDIPEGYSVSREKKERFSLILESASTNQTSMYLCASSLGGGGHTEAFFGQGTRLTVV.

This clonotype came up a few times. The V call is TRBV14, the J call TRBJ2-5, with 11 positions matching TRBD2. Germline lookup yields CDR1 SGHDN and CDR2 FVKESK. The CDR3 extends over 17 amino acids. Trimming removed 4 bases from V and 2 bases from J; junction bases left unmatched: 9. The CDR3 protein is CASSLGPLAGEQETQYF. DNA for the CDR3: TGTGCCAGCAGCCTGGGCCCACTAGCGGGAGAACAAGAGACCCAGTACTTC.

This clonotype was picked up many times. The J gene is TRBJ2-7, the V gene TRBV6-6; D uncertain. Trimming took off 2 bases at V and 6 bases at J, with 20 bases between the two ends. Per germline, CDR1 MNHNY and CDR2 SVGAGI (reference sequence). The CDR3 is 16 amino acids. CDR3: CASSYGSGTSLGEQYF. The DNA of the CDR3 is TGTGCCAGCAGTTACGGAAGTGGAACAAGTCTGGGCGAGCAGTACTTC.

The chain combines TRBV20-1 with TRBJ2-3; 13 positions match TRBD2. The junction had 9 bases not matched to a gene; V was cut back by 1 base and J by 5 bases. CDR3 size: 17 residues. Germline lookup yields CDR1 DFQATT and CDR2 SNEGSKA (reference sequence). The CDR3 loop is CSARALTSGRGKDTQYF. In DNA, the CDR3 is TGCAGTGCTAGAGCCCTCACTAGCGGGAGGGGCAAAGATACGCAGTATTTT.

This clonotype has more than one count but fewer than ten. This sequence joins TRBV24-1 and TRBJ1-4; D might be TRBD1 (6 bases). Germline lookup yields CDR1 KGHDR and CDR2 SFDVKD. CDR3 length equals 16 residues. Trimming took 4 bases from V and 6 from J, leaving 17 bases between them. The CDR3: CATSDPAGEEDEKLFF. The DNA of the CDR3 is TGTGCCACCAGTGACCCTGCAGGGGAGGAGGATGAAAAACTGTTTTTT.

Many counts were recorded for this clonotype. This chain joins TRBV6-5 and TRBJ2-3; the D gene is possibly TRBD1 (5 bases). Trimming took off 2 bases at V and 1 base at J, with 10 bases between the two ends. Germline V CDR1 and CDR2: MNHEY, SVGAGI. The length of the CDR3 is 15 residues. CDR3 sequence: CASSYTGSRTDTQYF. CDR3 nucleotide sequence: TGTGCCAGCAGTTACACAGGCAGTCGCACAGATACGCAGTATTTT.

V is TRBV10-3 and J is TRBJ1-2; D is unclear. Trimming stripped 4 bases from V and 5 bases from J, with 2 bases between. The CDR3 consists of 10 residues. Germline V lookup: CDR1 ENHRY, CDR2 SYGVKD. The CDR3 nucleotides read TGTGCCATCAGTGCGTATGGCTACACCTTC. This translates into CAISAYGYTF.

The chain joins TRBV7-9 to TRBJ2-7; weak D call: TRBD2 (6 bases). CDR3 length equals 14 residues. The V end lost 5 bases, the J end lost 5 bases, and 16 bases lay between the germline ends. CDR1 and CDR2 from the germline V gene are SEHNR and FQNEAQ (reference sequence). CDR3 residues: CASSPPGSADEQYF. For the CDR3, the DNA is TGTGCCAGCAGCCCCCCCGGGAGTGCTGACGAGCAGTACTTC.

This clonotype appeared a few times. The V and J genes are TRBV6-5 and TRBJ2-1; weak D call: TRBD2 (5 bases). The germline gives CDR1 MNHEY, CDR2 SVGAGI. V shed 2 bases and J shed 4 bases, with 9 bases lying between them. The CDR3 extends over 14 amino acids. CDR3 DNA sequence: TGTGCCAGCAGTTACAAAGCGGAGTACAATGAGCAGTTCTTC. It translates to CASSYKAEYNEQFF.

In this sample, this clonotype turned up many times. The CDR3: CASVSNSENYGYTF. The CDR3 DNA follows: TGTGCCAGCGTATCAAACAGCGAGAACTATGGCTACACCTTC. The V and J genes are TRBV6-1 and TRBJ1-2, with D unresolved. V lost 8 bases and J lost 2, with 15 bases in between. The germline V gene encodes CDR1 MNHNS and CDR2 SASEGT. This CDR3 has 14 residues.

Many counts were recorded for this clonotype. This rearrangement joins TRBV20-1 to TRBJ2-7, with 8 bases aligning to TRBD2. The CDR3 runs 14 residues. Germline V CDR1 and CDR2: DFQATT, SNEGSKA (reference sequence). The trim removed 4 bases at V and 2 bases at J, leaving 7 bases unmatched. CDR3 in amino acids: CSAISSGSTYEQYF. CDR3 DNA sequence: TGCAGTGCTATATCGAGCGGGAGCACCTACGAGCAGTACTTC.

This clonotype has at least ten counts. This rearrangement joins TRBV28 to TRBJ2-1; TRBD1 is a possible D gene (6 bases). Looked up from germline, CDR1 is MDHEN and CDR2 is SYDVKM. The germline V and J ends were trimmed by 4 bases and 0 bases, with 19 bases remaining between them. The CDR3 contains 18 residues. The CDR3 sequence is CASSSVLTQGSSYNEQFF. CDR3 bases: TGTGCCAGCAGTTCGGTCTTGACTCAGGGGAGCTCCTACAATGAGCAGTTCTTC.

The chain combines TRBV6-1 with TRBJ2-1; D is undetermined. This CDR3 has 12 residues. The germline V and J ends were trimmed by 2 bases and 7 bases, with 6 bases remaining between them. Per the germline V gene, CDR1 is MNHNS and CDR2 is SASEGT. The CDR3 coding sequence is TGTGCCAGCAGTGAACAGGAGAATGAGCAGTTCTTC. It codes for CASSEQENEQFF.

This clonotype was seen more than once but under ten times. The chain has TRBV6-2 or TRBV6-3 and TRBJ2-2; perhaps TRBD1 as D (5 bases). This CDR3 comprises 14 residues. Germline loops: CDR1 MNHEY, CDR2 SVGEGT. Between the trimmed V and J ends, which lost 6 bases and 1 base, there was a span of 9 bases. CDR3: CASRRQLNTGELFF. The CDR3 region has the DNA TGTGCCAGCAGAAGACAGTTGAACACCGGGGAGCTGTTTTTT.